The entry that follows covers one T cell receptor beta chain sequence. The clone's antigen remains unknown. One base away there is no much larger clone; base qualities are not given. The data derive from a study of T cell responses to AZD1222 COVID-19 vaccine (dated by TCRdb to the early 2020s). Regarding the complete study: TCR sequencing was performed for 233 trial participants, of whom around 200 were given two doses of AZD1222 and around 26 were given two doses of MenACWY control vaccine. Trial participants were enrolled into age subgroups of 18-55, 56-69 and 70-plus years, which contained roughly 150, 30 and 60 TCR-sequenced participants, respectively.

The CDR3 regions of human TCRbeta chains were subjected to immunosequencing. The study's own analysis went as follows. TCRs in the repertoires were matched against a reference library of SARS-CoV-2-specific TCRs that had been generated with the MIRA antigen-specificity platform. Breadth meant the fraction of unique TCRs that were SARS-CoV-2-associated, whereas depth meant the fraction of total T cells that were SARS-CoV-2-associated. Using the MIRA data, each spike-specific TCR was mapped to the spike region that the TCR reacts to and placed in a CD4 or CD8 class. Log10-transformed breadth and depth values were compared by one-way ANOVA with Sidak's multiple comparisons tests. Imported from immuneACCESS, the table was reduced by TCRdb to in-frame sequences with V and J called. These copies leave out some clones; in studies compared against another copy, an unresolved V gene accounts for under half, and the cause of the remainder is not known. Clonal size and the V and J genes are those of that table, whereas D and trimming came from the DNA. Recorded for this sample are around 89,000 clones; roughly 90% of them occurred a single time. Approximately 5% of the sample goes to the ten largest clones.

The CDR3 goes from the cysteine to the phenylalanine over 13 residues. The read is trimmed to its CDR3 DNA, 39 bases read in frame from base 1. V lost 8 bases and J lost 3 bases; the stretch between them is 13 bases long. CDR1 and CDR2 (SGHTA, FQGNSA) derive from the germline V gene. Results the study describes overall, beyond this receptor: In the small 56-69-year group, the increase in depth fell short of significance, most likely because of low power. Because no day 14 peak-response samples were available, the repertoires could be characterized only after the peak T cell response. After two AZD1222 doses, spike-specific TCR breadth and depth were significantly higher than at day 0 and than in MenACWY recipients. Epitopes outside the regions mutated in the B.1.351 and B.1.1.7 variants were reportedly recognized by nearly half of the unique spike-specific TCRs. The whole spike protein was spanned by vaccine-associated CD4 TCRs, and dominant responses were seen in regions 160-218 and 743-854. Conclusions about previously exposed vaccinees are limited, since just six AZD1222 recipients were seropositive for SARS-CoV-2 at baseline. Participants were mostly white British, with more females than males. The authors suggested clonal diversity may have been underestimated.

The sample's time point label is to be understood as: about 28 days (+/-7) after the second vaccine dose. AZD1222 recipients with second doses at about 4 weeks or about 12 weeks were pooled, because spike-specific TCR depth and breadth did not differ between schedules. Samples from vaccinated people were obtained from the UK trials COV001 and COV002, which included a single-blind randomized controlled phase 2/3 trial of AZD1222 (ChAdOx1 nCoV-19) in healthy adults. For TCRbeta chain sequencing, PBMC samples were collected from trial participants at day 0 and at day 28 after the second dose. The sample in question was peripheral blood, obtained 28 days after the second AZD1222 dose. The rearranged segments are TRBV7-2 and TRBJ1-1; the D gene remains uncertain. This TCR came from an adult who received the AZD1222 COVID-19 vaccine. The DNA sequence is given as TGTGCCAGCGGGATAATGAGGGACACTGAAGCTTTCTTT. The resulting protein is CASGIMRDTEAFF.